This TCR beta chain was captured in a study of persistence of HIV-infected CD4 T cells. Study-level findings and limits: TCRbeta richness was lower in CMV- and Gag-responding cells than in anti-CD3/anti-CD28-responding cells.

The libraries were made with immunoSEQ version 4 in survey mode. Sequencing was performed with immunoSEQ multiplex PCR; in TCRdb, only in-frame clones are kept and a portion is missing. Seen here are around 47,000 clones, about 89% observed once, and the top ten hold about 1.7%. As regards this clone: Its cognate antigen is unknown.

Trimming left V 0 bases short and J 5 bases short, with 14 bases between. The germline CDR1 and CDR2 sequences are SGHTA and FQGTGA. CDR3 length: 16 residues. Nonspecific anti-CD3/anti-CD28 bead stimulation represents the broad CD4+ T cell repertoire. Sorting of responding CD4+ T cells relied on upregulated CD40 ligand together with CD69. This specimen consisted of CD4+ T cells sorted from PBMCs after approximately 19-hour stimulation, obtained from a patient who received antiretroviral therapy. This sequence was found in an adult man with HIV who was CMV-seropositive. V usage is TRBV7-3 and J usage is TRBJ2-1; D is tentatively TRBD1 or TRBD2 (5 bases each). DNA of the CDR3: TGTGCCAGCAGCTTAACCCCGGGGCCTGAGAACAATGAGCAGTTCTTC. It specifies CASSLTPGPENNEQFF. The entire variable domain, with the rest obtained from reference TRBV7-3 and TRBJ2-1, is as follows: GAGVSQTPSNKVTEKGKYVELRCDPISGHTALYWYRQSLGQGPEFLIYFQGTGAADDSGLPNDRFFAVRPEGSVSTLKIQRTERGDSAVYLCASSLTPGPENNEQFFGPGTRLTVL.